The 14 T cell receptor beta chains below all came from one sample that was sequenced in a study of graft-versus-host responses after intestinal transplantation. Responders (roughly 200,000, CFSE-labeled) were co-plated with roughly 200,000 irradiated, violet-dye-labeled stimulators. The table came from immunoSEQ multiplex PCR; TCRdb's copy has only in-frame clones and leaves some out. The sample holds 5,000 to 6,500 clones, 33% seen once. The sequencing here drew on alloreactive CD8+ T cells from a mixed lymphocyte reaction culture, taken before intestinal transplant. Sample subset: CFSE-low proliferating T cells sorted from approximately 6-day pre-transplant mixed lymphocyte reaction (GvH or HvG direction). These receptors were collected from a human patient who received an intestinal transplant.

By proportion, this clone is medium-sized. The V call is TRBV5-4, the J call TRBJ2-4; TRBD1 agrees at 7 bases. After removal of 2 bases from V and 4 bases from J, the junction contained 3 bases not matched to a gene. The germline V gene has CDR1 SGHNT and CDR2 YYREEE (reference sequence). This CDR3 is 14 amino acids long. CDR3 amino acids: CASSLLGQKNIQYF. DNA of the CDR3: TGTGCCAGCAGCTTATTGGGACAGAAAAACATTCAGTACTTC.

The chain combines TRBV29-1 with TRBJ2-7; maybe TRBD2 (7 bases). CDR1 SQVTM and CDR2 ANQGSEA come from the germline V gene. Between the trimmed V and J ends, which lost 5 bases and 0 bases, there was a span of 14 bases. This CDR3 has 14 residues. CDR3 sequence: CSVRGGLSSYEQYF. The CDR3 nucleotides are TGCAGCGTTAGGGGGGGCCTGAGCTCCTACGAGCAGTACTTC.

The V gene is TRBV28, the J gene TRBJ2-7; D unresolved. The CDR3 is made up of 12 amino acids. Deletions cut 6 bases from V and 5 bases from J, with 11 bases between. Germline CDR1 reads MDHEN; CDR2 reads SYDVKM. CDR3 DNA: TGTGCCAGCAGGAGAATAGTCCACGAGCAGTACTTC. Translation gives CASRRIVHEQYF.

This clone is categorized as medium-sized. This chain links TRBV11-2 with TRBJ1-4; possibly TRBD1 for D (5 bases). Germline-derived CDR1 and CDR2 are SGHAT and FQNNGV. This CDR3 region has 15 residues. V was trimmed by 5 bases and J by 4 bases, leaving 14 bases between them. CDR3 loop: CASSTRWRGNEKLFF. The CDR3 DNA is TGTGCCAGCAGCACCCGGTGGAGGGGTAATGAAAAACTGTTTTTT.

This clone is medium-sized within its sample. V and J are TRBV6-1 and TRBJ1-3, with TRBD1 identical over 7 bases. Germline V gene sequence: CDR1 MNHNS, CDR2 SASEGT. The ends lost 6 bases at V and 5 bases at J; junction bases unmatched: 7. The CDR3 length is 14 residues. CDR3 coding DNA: TGTGCCAGCAGAGGGACAGCCGGGAGAAACACCATATATTTT. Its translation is CASRGTAGRNTIYF.

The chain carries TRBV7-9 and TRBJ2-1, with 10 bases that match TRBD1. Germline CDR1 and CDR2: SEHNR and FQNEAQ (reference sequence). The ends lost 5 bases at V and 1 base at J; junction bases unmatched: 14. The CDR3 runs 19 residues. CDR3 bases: TGTGCCAGCAGCACAACTAGGGTCGGGGACAGGGGTTCCTACAATGAGCAGTTCTTC. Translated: CASSTTRVGDRGSYNEQFF.

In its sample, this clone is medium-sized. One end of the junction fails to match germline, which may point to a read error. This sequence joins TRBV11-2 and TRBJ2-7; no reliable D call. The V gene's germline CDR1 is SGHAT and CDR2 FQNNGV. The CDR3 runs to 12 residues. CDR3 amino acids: CASSLSSSEQYF. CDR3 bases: TGTGCCAGCAGCTTAAGCTCCTCCGAGCAGTACTTC. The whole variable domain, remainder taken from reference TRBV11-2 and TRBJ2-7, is EAGVAQSPRYKIIEKRQSVAFWCNPISGHATLYWYQQILGQGPKLLIQFQNNGVVDDSQLPKDRFSAERLKGVDSTLKIQPAKLEDSAVYLCASSLSSSEQYFGPGTRLTVT.

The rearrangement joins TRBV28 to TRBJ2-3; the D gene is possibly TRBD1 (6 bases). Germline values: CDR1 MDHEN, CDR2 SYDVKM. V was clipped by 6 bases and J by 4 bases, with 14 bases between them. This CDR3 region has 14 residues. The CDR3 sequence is CASRTAGDSDTQYF. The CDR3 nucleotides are TGTGCCAGCAGGACCGCAGGGGATTCAGATACGCAGTATTTT.

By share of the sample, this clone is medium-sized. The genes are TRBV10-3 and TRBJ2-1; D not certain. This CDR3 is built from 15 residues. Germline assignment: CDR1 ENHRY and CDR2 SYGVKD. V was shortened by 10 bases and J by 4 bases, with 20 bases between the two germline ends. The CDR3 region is CATFYTESRYNEQFF. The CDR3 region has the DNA TGTGCCACCTTTTATACGGAGTCGCGATACAATGAGCAGTTCTTC.

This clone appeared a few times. Written as DNA, the CDR3 is TGTGCCACCAGCAGAGATTACACAGGTGCTGGCGAGACCCAGTACTTC. Amino acid sequence: CATSRDYTGAGETQYF. The chain is built from TRBV15 and TRBJ2-5, with a possible D match to TRBD1 (5 bases). Trimming left V 0 bases short and J 5 bases short, with 16 bases between. The V gene's germline CDR1 is LNHNV and CDR2 YYDKDF (reference sequence). The CDR3 length is 16 residues.

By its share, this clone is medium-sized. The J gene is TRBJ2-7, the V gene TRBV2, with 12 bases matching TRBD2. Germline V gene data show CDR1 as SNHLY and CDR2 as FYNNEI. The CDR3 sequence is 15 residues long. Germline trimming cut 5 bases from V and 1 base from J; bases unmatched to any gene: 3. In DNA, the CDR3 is TGTGCCAGCAGTCCGACTAGCGGGGGATCCTACGAGCAGTACTTC. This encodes CASSPTSGGSYEQYF.

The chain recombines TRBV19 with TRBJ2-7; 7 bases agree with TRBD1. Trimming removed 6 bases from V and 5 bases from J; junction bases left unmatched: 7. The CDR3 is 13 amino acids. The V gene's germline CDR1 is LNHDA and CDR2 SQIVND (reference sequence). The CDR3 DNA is TGTGCCAGTAGCAGACAGGGTCAGCACGAGCAGTACTTC. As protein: CASSRQGQHEQYF. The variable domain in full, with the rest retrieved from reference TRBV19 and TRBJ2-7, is DGGITQSPKYLFRKEGQNVTLSCEQNLNHDAMYWYRQDPGQGLRLIYYSQIVNDFQKGDIAEGYSVSREKKESFPLTVTSAQKNPTAFYLCASSRQGQHEQYFGPGTRLTVT.

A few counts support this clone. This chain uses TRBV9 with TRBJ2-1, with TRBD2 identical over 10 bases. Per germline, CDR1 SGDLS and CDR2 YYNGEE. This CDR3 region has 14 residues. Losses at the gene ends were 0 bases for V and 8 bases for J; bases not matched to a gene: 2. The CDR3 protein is CASSVASGSDEQFF. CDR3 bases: TGTGCCAGCAGCGTAGCTAGCGGGAGCGATGAGCAGTTCTTC.

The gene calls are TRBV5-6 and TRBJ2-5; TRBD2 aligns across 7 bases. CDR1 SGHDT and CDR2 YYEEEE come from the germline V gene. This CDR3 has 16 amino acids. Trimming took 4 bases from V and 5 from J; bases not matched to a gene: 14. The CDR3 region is CASSDSLAGIFETQYF. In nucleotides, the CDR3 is TGTGCCAGCAGCGATTCCTTAGCGGGCATATTTGAGACCCAGTACTTC. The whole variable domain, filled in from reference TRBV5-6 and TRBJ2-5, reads DAGVTQSPTHLIKTRGQQVTLRCSPKSGHDTVSWYQQALGQGPQFIFQYYEEEERQRGNFPDRFSGHQFPNYSSELNVNALLLGDSALYLCASSDSLAGIFETQYFGPGTRLLVL.